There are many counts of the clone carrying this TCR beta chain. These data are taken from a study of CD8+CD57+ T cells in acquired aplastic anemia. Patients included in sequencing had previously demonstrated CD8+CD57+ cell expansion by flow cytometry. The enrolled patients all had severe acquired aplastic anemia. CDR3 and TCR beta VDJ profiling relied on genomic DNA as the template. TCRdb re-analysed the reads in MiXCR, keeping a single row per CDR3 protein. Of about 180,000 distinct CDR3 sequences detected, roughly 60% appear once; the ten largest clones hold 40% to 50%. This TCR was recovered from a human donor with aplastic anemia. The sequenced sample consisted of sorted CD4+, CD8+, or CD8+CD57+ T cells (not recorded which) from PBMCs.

CDR3 in DNA: TGTGCCAGCAGCTTAGGGGACAGGGAGATTTATGAAGCTTTCTTT. This encodes CASSLGDREIYEAFF. V is TRBV7-8 and J is TRBJ1-1, with TRBD1 identical over 9 bases. The germline CDR1 and CDR2 sequences are SGHVS and FQNEAQ. V shed 1 base and J 7 bases; nucleotides not matched to a gene: 7. The CDR3 consists of 15 residues. Full variable domain (outside the CDR3, taken from reference TRBV7-8 and TRBJ1-1): GAGVSQSPRYKVAKRGQDVALRCDPISGHVSLFWYQQALGQGPEFLTYFQNEAQLDKSGLPSDRFFAERPEGSVSTLKIQRTQQEDSAVYLCASSLGDREIYEAFFGQGTRLTVV.